These T cell receptor beta chains were read from a single sample in a study of T cells in Graves' hyperthyroidism and ophthalmopathy. TCRdb re-called the multiplex PCR reads through MiXCR, storing one row per CDR3 protein. The repertoire has some 400,000 distinct CDR3 sequences, approximately 13% of them found once; the top ten carry roughly 20%. The sequenced material came from blood. These receptors came from a man aged 25-45 years with Graves' hyperthyroidism that later progressed to Graves' ophthalmopathy. CDR3s include the opening cysteine and the closing phenylalanine or tryptophan. Each record gives: V gene, J gene, clone size, D gene, CDR3 DNA, CDR3 protein. A D gene is named only where the DNA matches it firmly. Not all rows give a size; the values are once, few, many and, for expanded clones, a class.

v_call: TRBV20-1
j_call: TRBJ1-3
clone_size: NA
d_call: TRBD1
cdr3_nt: TGCAGTGCTAGAGGGACAGGGGCAGGAAACACCATATATTTT
cdr3_aa: CSARGTGAGNTIYF

v_call: TRBV28
j_call: TRBJ2-1
clone_size: few
d_call: NA
cdr3_nt: TGTGCCAGCAGTTTGGCAACAGGCGAGAATGAGCAGTTCTTC
cdr3_aa: CASSLATGENEQFF

v_call: TRBV20-1
j_call: TRBJ1-2
clone_size: many
d_call: TRBD1
cdr3_nt: TGCAGTGCTCCCCACTCGGACAGGGGGCGCAACTATGGCTACACCTTC
cdr3_aa: CSAPHSDRGRNYGYTF

v_call: TRBV2
j_call: TRBJ1-6
clone_size: few
d_call: TRBD1
cdr3_nt: TGTGCCAGCAGTGAAAACCCAAGGACAGGGATCTATAATTCACCCCTCCACTTT
cdr3_aa: CASSENPRTGIYNSPLHF

v_call: TRBV20-1
j_call: TRBJ2-1
clone_size: few
d_call: TRBD2
cdr3_nt: TGCAGTGCCTACACTAGCGGGGGTTTCTCCTACAATGAGCAGTTCTTC
cdr3_aa: CSAYTSGGFSYNEQFF

v_call: TRBV11-2
j_call: TRBJ2-3
clone_size: many
d_call: NA
cdr3_nt: TGTGCCAGCAGCTTAAGATCGTACCCAGGGGTTAGCACAGATACGCAGTATTTT
cdr3_aa: CASSLRSYPGVSTDTQYF

v_call: TRBV12-3/TRBV12-4
j_call: TRBJ2-4
clone_size: many
d_call: NA
cdr3_nt: TGTGCCAGCAGTTTTATAGCCAAAAACATTCAGTACTTC
cdr3_aa: CASSFIAKNIQYF

v_call: TRBV28
j_call: TRBJ1-5
clone_size: NA
d_call: NA
cdr3_nt: TGTGCCAGCAGTCCTAGACAGGTCAGTGGGCCCCAGCATTTT
cdr3_aa: CASSPRQVSGPQHF

v_call: TRBV27
j_call: TRBJ2-2
clone_size: many
d_call: NA
cdr3_nt: TGTGCCAGCAGTTTATCATACGGGGTGATATCGTCGGGTCGCCGATCCGGGGAGCTGTTTTTT
cdr3_aa: CASSLSYGVISSGRRSGELFF

v_call: TRBV3-1
j_call: TRBJ1-2
clone_size: once
d_call: TRBD1
cdr3_nt: TGTGCCAGCAGCTTTCGAACAGGGGGTTATAGCTACACCTTC
cdr3_aa: CASSFRTGGYSYTF

v_call: TRBV6-1
j_call: TRBJ2-5
clone_size: NA
d_call: NA
cdr3_nt: TGTGCCAGCAGAACGGCGGGGCATCAAGAGACCCAGTACTTC
cdr3_aa: CASRTAGHQETQYF

v_call: TRBV3-1
j_call: TRBJ2-7
clone_size: many
d_call: NA
cdr3_nt: TGTGCCAGCAGCCAGGATGGAGGCTACGAGCAGTACTTC
cdr3_aa: CASSQDGGYEQYF

v_call: TRBV6-1
j_call: TRBJ1-1
clone_size: many
d_call: TRBD1
cdr3_nt: TGTGCCAGCAGTCCGGGACAGGTTCCGAACACTGAAGCTTTCTTT
cdr3_aa: CASSPGQVPNTEAFF

v_call: TRBV7-2
j_call: TRBJ1-5
clone_size: NA
d_call: NA
cdr3_nt: TGTGCCAGCAGCTTAGAAGGGTCAAGTCAGCCCCAGCATTTT
cdr3_aa: CASSLEGSSQPQHF

v_call: TRBV15
j_call: TRBJ1-4
clone_size: many
d_call: NA
cdr3_nt: TGTGCCACCAGCAGAGGGGACAAAGCTAATGAAAAACTGTTTTTT
cdr3_aa: CATSRGDKANEKLFF

v_call: TRBV11-3
j_call: TRBJ2-3
clone_size: many
d_call: TRBD2
cdr3_nt: TGTGCCAGCAGCTTTGGCGGGGGGGCCATTCGCACAGATACGCAGTATTTT
cdr3_aa: CASSFGGGAIRTDTQYF

v_call: TRBV11-2
j_call: TRBJ2-5
clone_size: many
d_call: TRBD2
cdr3_nt: TGTGCCAGCAGCTTAGGTTCGGGGGGGCCAGAGACCCAGTACTTC
cdr3_aa: CASSLGSGGPETQYF

v_call: TRBV6-1
j_call: TRBJ1-5
clone_size: once
d_call: NA
cdr3_nt: TGTGCCAGCAGTGCGACTAGCGGGGGGGCAGATACGCAGCATTTT
cdr3_aa: CASSATSGGADTQHF

v_call: TRBV4-1
j_call: TRBJ2-1
clone_size: NA
d_call: NA
cdr3_nt: TGCGCCAGCAGCCAAGCCGTACAGGGTGTTGCGAGCAATGAGCAGTTCTTC
cdr3_aa: CASSQAVQGVASNEQFF

v_call: TRBV11-2
j_call: TRBJ1-2
clone_size: many
d_call: NA
cdr3_nt: TGTGCCAGCAGCTTAGTGGGGGGGAACTATGGCTACACCTTC
cdr3_aa: CASSLVGGNYGYTF